This section outlines one T cell receptor beta chain sequence together with its context. This sample was included in a study of control samples from healthy donors and cancer patients. The CDR3 runs to 15 residues. Trimming at V came to 5 bases and at J to 2 bases, leaving 8 bases not matched to a gene. Germline V gives CDR1 LNHDA, CDR2 SQIVND (reference sequence). The data were produced by immunoSEQ multiplex PCR, yet TCRdb's version contains in-frame clones alone and is incomplete. The profile shows 100,000 to 150,000 clones, 92% of them singletons. The sequence came from a woman aged 45-59 years in good health. The genes are TRBV19 and TRBJ2-7; 8 nucleotides match TRBD1. Source material: blood. The CDR3 DNA reads TGTGCCAGTAGTTCAGCGGACAGGGCAACCTACGAGCAGTACTTC. Amino acids: CASSSADRATYEQYF.